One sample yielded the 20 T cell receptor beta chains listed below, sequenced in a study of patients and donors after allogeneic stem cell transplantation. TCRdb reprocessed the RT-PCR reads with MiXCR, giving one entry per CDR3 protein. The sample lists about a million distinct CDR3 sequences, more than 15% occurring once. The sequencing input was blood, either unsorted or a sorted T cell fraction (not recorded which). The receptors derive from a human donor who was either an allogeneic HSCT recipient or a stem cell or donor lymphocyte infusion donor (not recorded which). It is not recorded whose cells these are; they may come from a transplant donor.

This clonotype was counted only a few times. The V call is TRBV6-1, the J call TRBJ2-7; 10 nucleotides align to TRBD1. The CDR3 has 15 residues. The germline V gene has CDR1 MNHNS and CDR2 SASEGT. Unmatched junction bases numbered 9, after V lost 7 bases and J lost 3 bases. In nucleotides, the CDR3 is TGTGCCAGCATCAAACCCGGGACAGGGGACTACGAGCAGTACTTC. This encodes CASIKPGTGDYEQYF.

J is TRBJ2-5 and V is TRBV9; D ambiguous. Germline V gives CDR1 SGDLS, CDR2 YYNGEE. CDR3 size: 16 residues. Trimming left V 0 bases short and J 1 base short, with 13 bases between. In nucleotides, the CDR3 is TGTGCCAGCAGCGTAGTGCCAGGAGCGCTCCAAGAGACCCAGTACTTC. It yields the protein CASSVVPGALQETQYF.

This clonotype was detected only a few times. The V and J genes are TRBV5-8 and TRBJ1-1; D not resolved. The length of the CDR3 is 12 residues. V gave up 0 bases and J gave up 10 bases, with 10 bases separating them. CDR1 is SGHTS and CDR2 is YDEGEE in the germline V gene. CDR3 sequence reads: CASSLALLGAFF. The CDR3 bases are TGTGCCAGCAGCTTGGCGTTGCTGGGAGCTTTCTTT.

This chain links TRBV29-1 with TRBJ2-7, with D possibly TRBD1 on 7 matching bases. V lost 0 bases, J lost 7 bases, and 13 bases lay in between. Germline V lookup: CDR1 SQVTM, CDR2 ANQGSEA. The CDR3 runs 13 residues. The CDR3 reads CSVEEEGAGEQYF. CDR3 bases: TGCAGCGTTGAAGAGGAGGGGGCCGGGGAGCAGTACTTC.

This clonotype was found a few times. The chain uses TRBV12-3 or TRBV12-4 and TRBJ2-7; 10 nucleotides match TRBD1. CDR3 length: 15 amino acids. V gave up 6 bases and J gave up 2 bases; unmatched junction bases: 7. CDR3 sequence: CASRPRGQGTYEQYF. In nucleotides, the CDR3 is TGTGCCAGCAGGCCTCGGGGACAGGGGACCTACGAGCAGTACTTC.

The CDR3 nucleotides read TGCGCCAGCAGCCAAGAGACACATTTCCTCGAAAAACTGTTTTTT. This codes for CASSQETHFLEKLFF. The chain has TRBV4-1 and TRBJ1-4; D uncertain. CDR3 length: 15 amino acids. Germline loops: CDR1 MGHRA, CDR2 YSYEKL. V was pared by 0 bases and J by 8 bases, with 13 bases between.

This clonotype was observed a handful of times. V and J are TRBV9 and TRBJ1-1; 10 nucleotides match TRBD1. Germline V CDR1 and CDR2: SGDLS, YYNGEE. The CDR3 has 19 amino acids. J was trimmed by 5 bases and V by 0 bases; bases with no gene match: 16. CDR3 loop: CASSVEGLKTGTGETEAFF. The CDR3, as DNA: TGTGCCAGCAGCGTAGAGGGCCTTAAAACCGGGACAGGGGAGACTGAAGCTTTCTTT.

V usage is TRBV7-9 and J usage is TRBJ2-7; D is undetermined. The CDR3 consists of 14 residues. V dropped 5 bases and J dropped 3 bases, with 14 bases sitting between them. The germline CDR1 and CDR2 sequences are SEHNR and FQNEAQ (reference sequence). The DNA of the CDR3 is TGTGCCAGCAGCCCCCCAGGAAAGGGCTACGAGCAGTACTTC. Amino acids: CASSPPGKGYEQYF.

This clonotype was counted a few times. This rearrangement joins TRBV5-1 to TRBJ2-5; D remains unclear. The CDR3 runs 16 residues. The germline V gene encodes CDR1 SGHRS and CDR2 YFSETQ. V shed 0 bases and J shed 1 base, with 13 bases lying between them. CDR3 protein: CASSLGKGSPQETQYF. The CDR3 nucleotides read TGCGCCAGCAGCTTGGGAAAGGGCAGCCCCCAAGAGACCCAGTACTTC. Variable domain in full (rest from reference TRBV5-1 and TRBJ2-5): KAGVTQTPRYLIKTRGQQVTLSCSPISGHRSVSWYQQTPGQGLQFLFEYFSETQRNKGNFPGRFSGRQFSNSRSEMNVSTLELGDSALYLCASSLGKGSPQETQYFGPGTRLLVL.

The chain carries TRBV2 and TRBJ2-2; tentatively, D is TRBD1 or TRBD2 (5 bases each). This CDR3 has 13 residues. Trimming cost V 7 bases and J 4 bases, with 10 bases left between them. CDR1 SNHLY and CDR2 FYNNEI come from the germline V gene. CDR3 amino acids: CASIRGGTGELFF. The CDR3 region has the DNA TGTGCCAGCATCCGGGGCGGCACCGGGGAGCTGTTTTTT.

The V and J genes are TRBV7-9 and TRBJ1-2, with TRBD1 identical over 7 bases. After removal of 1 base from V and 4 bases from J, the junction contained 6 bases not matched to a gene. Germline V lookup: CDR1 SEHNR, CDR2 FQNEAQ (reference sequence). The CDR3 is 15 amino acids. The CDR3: CASSLGVGGVYGYTF. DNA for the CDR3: TGTGCCAGCAGCTTAGGAGTAGGGGGCGTCTATGGCTACACCTTC.

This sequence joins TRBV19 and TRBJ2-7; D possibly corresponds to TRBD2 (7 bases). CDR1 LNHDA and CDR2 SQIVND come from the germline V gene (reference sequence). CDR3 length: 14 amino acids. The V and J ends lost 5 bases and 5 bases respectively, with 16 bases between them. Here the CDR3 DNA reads TGTGCCAGTAGTCCAAACGGGGGGCGAGACGAGCAGTACTTC. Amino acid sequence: CASSPNGGRDEQYF.

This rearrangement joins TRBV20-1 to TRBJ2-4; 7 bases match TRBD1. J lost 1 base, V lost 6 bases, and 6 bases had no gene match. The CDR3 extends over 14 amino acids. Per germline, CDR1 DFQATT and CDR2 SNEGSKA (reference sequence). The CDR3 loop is CSAPTGTAKNIQYF. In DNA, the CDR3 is TGCAGTGCCCCGACAGGGACCGCCAAAAACATTCAGTACTTC.

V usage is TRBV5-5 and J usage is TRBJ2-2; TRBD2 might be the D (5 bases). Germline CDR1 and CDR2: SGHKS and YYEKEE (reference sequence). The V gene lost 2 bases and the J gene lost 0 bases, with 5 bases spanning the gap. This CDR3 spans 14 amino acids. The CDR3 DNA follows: TGTGCCAGCAGCTTCGGGGCGAACACCGGGGAGCTGTTTTTT. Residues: CASSFGANTGELFF. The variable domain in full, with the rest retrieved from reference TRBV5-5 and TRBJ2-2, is DAGVTQSPTHLIKTRGQQVTLRCSPISGHKSVSWYQQVLGQGPQFIFQYYEKEERGRGNFPDRFSARQFPNYSSELNVNALLLGDSALYLCASSFGANTGELFFGEGSRLTVL.

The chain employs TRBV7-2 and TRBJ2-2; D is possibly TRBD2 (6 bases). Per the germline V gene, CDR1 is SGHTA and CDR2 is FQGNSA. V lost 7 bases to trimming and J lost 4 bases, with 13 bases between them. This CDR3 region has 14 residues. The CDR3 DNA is TGTGCCAGCACCTTTCTGGGGGGCACCGGGGAGCTGTTTTTT. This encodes CASTFLGGTGELFF.

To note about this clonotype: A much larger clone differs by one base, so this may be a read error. In DNA form, the CDR3 reads TGTGCCAGCAGCGTACTCTATGCTGAGGCTTTCTTT. This encodes CASSVLYAEAFF. The rearrangement joins TRBV9 to TRBJ1-1; unclear D gene. The CDR3 loop spans 12 amino acids. Germline V gene sequence: CDR1 SGDLS, CDR2 YYNGEE.

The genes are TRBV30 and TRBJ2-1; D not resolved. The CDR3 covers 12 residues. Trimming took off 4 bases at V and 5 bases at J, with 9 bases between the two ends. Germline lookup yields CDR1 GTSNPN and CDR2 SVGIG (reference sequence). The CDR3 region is CAWTSNNNEQFF. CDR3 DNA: TGTGCCTGGACTTCTAATAACAATGAGCAGTTCTTC. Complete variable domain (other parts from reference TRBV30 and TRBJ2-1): SQTIHQWPATLVQPVGSPLSLECTVEGTSNPNLYWYRQAAGRGLQLLFYSVGIGQISSEVPQNLSASRPQDRQFILSSKKLLLSDSGFYLCAWTSNNNEQFFGPGTRLTVL.

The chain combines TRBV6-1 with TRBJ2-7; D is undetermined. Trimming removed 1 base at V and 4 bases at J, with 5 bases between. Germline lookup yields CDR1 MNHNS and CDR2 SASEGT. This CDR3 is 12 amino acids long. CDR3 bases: TGTGCCAGCAGTGAAGGAATTTACGAGCAGTACTTC. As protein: CASSEGIYEQYF.

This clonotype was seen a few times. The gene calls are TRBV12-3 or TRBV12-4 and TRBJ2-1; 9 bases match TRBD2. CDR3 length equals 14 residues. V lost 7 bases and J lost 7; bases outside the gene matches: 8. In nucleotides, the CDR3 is TGTGCCAGCATTACGCTAGCGGGGTTAAATGAGCAGTTCTTC. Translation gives CASITLAGLNEQFF.

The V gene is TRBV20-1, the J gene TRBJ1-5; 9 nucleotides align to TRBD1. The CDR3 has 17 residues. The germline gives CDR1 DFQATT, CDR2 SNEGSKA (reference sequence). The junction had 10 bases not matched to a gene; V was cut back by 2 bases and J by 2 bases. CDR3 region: CSARLYTRTGGNQPQHF. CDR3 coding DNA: TGCAGTGCTAGATTGTACACTCGGACAGGGGGCAATCAGCCCCAGCATTTT.